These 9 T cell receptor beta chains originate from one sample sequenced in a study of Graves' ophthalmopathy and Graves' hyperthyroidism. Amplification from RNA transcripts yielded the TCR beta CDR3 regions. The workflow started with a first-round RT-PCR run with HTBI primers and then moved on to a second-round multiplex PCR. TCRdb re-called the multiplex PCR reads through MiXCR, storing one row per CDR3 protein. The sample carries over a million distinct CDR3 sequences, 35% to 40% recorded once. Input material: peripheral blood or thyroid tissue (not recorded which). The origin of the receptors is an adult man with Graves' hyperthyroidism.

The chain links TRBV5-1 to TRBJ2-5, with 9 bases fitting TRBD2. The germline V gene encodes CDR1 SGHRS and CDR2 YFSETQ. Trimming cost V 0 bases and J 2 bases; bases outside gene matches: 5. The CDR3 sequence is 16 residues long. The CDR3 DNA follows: TGCGCCAGCAGCTTGGATGCTAGCGGGGCACAAGAGACCCAGTACTTC. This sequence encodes CASSLDASGAQETQYF.

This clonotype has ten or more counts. CDR3 in amino acids: CASSLVGRVGNTEAFF. The CDR3 nucleotides are TGTGCCAGCAGCTTAGTGGGTCGCGTCGGGAACACTGAAGCTTTCTTT. The chain couples TRBV7-8 to TRBJ1-1; D unresolved. Germline CDR1 is SGHVS and CDR2 is FQNEAQ. V was cut by 1 base and J by 1 base, with 13 bases left in between. The CDR3 is 16 residues long.

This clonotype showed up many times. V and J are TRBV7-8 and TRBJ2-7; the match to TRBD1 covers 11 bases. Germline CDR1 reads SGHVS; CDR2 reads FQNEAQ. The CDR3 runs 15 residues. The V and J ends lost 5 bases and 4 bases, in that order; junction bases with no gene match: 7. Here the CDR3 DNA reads TGTGCCAGCAGCGCAACCGGGACAGGGGGTTACGAGCAGTACTTC. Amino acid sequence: CASSATGTGGYEQYF. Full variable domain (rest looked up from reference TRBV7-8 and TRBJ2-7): GAGVSQSPRYKVAKRGQDVALRCDPISGHVSLFWYQQALGQGPEFLTYFQNEAQLDKSGLPSDRFFAERPEGSVSTLKIQRTQQEDSAVYLCASSATGTGGYEQYFGPGTRLTVT.

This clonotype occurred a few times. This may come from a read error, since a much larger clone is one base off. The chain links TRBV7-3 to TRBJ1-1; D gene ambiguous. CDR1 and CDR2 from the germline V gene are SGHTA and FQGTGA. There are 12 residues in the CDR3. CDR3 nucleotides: TGTGCCAGCAGCTCCAGGACGGCCTCCGTCATCTTT. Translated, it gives CASSSRTASVIF.

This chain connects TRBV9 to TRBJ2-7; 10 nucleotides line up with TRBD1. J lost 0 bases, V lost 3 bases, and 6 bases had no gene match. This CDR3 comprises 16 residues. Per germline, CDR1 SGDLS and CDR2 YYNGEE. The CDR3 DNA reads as TGTGCCAGCAGCGCCGGACAGGGGGACCCCTCCTACGAGCAGTACTTC. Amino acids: CASSAGQGDPSYEQYF.

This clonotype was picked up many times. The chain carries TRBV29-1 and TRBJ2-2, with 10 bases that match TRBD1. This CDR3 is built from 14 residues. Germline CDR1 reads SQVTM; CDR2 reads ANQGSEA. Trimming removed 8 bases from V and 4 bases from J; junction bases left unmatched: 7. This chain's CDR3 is CSFRTGGSTGELFF. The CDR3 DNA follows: TGCAGCTTTAGGACAGGGGGTAGCACCGGGGAGCTGTTTTTT.

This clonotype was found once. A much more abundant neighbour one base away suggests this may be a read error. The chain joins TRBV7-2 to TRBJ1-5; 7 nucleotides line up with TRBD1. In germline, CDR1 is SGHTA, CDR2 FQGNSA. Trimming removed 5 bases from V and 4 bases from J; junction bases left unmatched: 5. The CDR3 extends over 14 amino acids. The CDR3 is CASSGDSRNQPQHF. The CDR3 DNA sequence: TGTGCCAGCAGCGGGGACAGCCGGAATCAGCCCCAGCATTTT. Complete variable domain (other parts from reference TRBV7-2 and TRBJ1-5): GAGVSQSPSNKVTEKGKDVELRCDPISGHTALYWYRQSLGQGLEFLIYFQGNSAPDKSGLPSDRFSAERTGGSVSTLTIQRTQQEDSAVYLCASSGDSRNQPQHFGDGTRLSIL.

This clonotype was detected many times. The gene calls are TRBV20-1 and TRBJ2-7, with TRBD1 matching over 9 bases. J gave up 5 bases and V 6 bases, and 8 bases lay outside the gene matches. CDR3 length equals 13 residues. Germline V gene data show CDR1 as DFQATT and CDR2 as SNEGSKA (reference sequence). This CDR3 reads CSARDRVSHEQYF. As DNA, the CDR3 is TGCAGTGCCAGGGACAGGGTTTCTCACGAGCAGTACTTC.

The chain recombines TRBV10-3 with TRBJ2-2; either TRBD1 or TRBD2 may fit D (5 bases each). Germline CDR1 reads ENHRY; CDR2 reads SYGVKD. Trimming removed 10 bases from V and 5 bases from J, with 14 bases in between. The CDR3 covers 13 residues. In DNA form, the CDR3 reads TGTGCCACCAGCCCGGGACGAACCGGGGAGCTGTTTTTT. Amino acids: CATSPGRTGELFF.